This T cell receptor beta chain was found in a study of OX40 agonist ivuxolimab in advanced cancers. For the study at large: Three patients showed partial responses: one hepatocellular carcinoma and two cutaneous melanoma cases.

On cycle 4 day 1 and cycle 7 day 1, as well as at baseline, blood was sampled. The study, taken as a whole, reports: Mean expanded clone counts were higher in CD8+ than CD4+ T cells. Dose levels from 0.1 to 3.0 mg/kg saw CD4+ and CD8+ blood T cells expand clonally by week 6.

The data were produced by immunoSEQ multiplex PCR, yet TCRdb's version contains in-frame clones alone and is incomplete. The table records roughly 42,000 clones, about 90% of them present only once. This CDR3 contains 15 residues. CDR1 MNHNS and CDR2 SASEGT come from the germline V gene. Germline trimming cut 3 bases from V and 4 bases from J; bases unmatched to any gene: 1. With regard to this clone: Its antigen is not known.

The material was CD4+ or CD8+ T cells sorted from blood, obtained in a trial of the OX40 agonist ivuxolimab. This rearrangement joins TRBV6-1 to TRBJ2-1; TRBD2 agrees at 12 bases. This TCR derives from an adult with an advanced solid tumor such as melanoma, head and neck, liver or kidney cancer. DNA of the CDR3: TGTGCCAGCAGTGACGGACTAGCGGGATACAATGAGCAGTTCTTC. It encodes CASSDGLAGYNEQFF.